Presented here are 2 T cell receptor beta chains from one specimen sequenced in a study of blood T cell repertoires in COVID-19. Method: immunoSEQ multiplex PCR; TCRdb's copy keeps in-frame clones and lacks some. The data hold about 74,000 clones, with nearly 90% observed a single time. Sequenced material: peripheral blood. The receptors here all came from a man in his 70s with active or convalescent COVID-19.

The genes are TRBV10-2 and TRBJ1-1, with D possibly being TRBD1 (5 bases). Germline loops: CDR1 WSHSY, CDR2 SAAADI. Trimming took 11 bases from V and 4 from J, leaving 14 bases between them. The CDR3 is made up of 12 amino acids. The CDR3 coding sequence is TGCGCCTCTGGGCGGGGGACCACTGAAGCTTTCTTT. Translated, it gives CASGRGTTEAFF.

V and J are TRBV19 and TRBJ1-5, with 7 bases matching TRBD1. Germline V gene lookup returns CDR1 LNHDA and CDR2 SQIVND (reference sequence). Trimming cost V 5 bases and J 1 base; bases outside gene matches: 5. The CDR3 covers 15 residues. This CDR3 is CASSSQGGSNQPQHF. DNA of the CDR3: TGTGCCAGTAGTTCCCAAGGGGGCAGCAATCAGCCCCAGCATTTT.